This record concerns one TCR beta chain sequence. Antigen unknown. The J segment lost 3 bases and the V segment lost 5 bases, leaving 9 bases of the junction unmatched. Germline CDR1 reads SGHTA; CDR2 reads FQGTGA. The CDR3 contains 16 residues. This sample is drawn from a study of radiotherapy plus CTLA-4 blockade in lung cancer. General study results and limits: Reported findings show early blood T cell clone dynamics, with interferon-beta, best predicted response.

Repertoires were generated with immunoSEQ multiplex PCR, while TCRdb's copy carries only in-frame clones and drops some. The table records some 46,000 clones, around 83% of them present only once. Sequenced here: peripheral blood, sampled from a patient treated with radiotherapy plus ipilimumab. This rearrangement joins TRBV7-3 to TRBJ2-4; 8 bases match TRBD2. The clonotype originates from a human donor with non-small cell lung cancer who had stable disease on radiotherapy plus ipilimumab. CDR3 sequence: CASSLGGGSGKNIQYF. CDR3 DNA: TGTGCCAGCAGCCTGGGCGGGGGGTCGGGCAAAAACATTCAGTACTTC.